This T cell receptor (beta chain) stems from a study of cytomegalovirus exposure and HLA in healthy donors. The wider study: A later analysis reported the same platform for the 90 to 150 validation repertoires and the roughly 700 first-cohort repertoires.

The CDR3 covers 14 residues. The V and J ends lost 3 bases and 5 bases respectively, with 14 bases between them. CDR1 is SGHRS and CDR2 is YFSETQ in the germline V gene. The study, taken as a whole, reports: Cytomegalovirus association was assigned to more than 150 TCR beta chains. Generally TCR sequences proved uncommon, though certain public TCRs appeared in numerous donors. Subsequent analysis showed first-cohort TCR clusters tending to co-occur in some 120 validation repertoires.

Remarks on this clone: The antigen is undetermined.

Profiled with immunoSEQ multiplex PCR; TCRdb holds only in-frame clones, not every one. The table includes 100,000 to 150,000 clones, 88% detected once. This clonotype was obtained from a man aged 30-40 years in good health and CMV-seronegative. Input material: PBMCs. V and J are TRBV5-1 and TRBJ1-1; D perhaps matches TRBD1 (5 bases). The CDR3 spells CASSWGGAPTEAFF. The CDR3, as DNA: TGCGCCAGCAGCTGGGGTGGGGCTCCAACTGAAGCTTTCTTT.